Below, 25 T cell receptor beta chains from the same sample are listed, as sequenced in a study of shared clonotypes between healthy human individuals. Libraries were prepared by immunoSEQ multiplex PCR; TCRdb keeps only in-frame clonotypes and omits some of them. Among approximately 1,000,000 clones, approximately 80% were seen once, and the ten largest hold about 0.94%. The material sequenced was memory CD4+ T cells from PBMCs. The subset denotes: CD45RA-negative fraction. The receptors originated from a man between 18 and 35 years old in good health. Some clones in this sample may be carry-over from other donors' samples.

J is TRBJ2-7 and V is TRBV18, with D tentatively TRBD1 or TRBD2 (6 bases each). The V gene lost 6 bases and the J gene lost 3 bases, with 12 bases spanning the gap. Germline values: CDR1 KGHSH, CDR2 LQKENI. The CDR3 is 13 residues long. This CDR3 is CASSQGGNYEQYF. The CDR3 DNA follows: TGTGCCAGCTCCCAAGGGGGGAACTACGAGCAGTACTTC.

The chain recombines TRBV2 with TRBJ2-5, with D perhaps assigned TRBD1 or TRBD2 (6 bases each). Trimming stripped 5 bases from V and 4 bases from J, with 17 bases between. This CDR3 has 15 residues. Germline assignment: CDR1 SNHLY and CDR2 FYNNEI. The CDR3 loop is CASSPDARGAETQYF. CDR3 nucleotides: TGTGCCAGCAGTCCGGACGCTAGGGGGGCAGAGACCCAGTACTTC.

This clone was seen only once. The genes are TRBV6-1 and TRBJ2-1, with 8 bases identical to TRBD2. The CDR3 consists of 15 residues. V shed 3 bases, J shed 3 bases, and the junction held 4 bases outside the gene matches. The germline gives CDR1 MNHNS, CDR2 SASEGT. Here the CDR3 DNA reads TGTGCCAGCAGTGATTTAGCGGGAAACTACAATGAGCAGTTCTTC. It encodes CASSDLAGNYNEQFF.

The chain combines TRBV6-1 with TRBJ1-5, with unresolved D. Germline lookup yields CDR1 MNHNS and CDR2 SASEGT. Trimming shortened V by 3 bases and J by 7 bases, and 4 bases separated the two germline ends. The CDR3 totals 11 residues. CDR3 loop: CASSDYQPQHF. CDR3 sequence (DNA): TGTGCCAGCAGTGACTACCAGCCCCAGCATTTT.

CDR3 DNA sequence: TGTGCCAGCAGCTCCCCCAGCGGGTCGTCAGATACGCAGTATTTT. Translation: CASSSPSGSSDTQYF. This rearrangement joins TRBV7-8 to TRBJ2-3, with D possibly matching TRBD2 (6 bases). The length of the CDR3 is 15 residues. Germline CDR1 is SGHVS and CDR2 is FQNEAQ. Trimming removed 4 bases at V and 4 bases at J, with 15 bases between.

The rearrangement uses TRBV14 and TRBJ2-7; 8 nucleotides line up with TRBD1. From germline, CDR1 is SGHDN and CDR2 FVKESK. The CDR3 is 17 residues long. Unmatched junction bases numbered 16, after V lost 3 bases and J lost 6 bases. The CDR3 bases are TGTGCCAGCAGCCACACGGACCGGGACAGGCTATCTGTCGAGCAGTACTTC. This gives the protein CASSHTDRDRLSVEQYF.

The chain employs TRBV5-5 and TRBJ2-7, with TRBD2 matching 8 bases. V shed 4 bases and J 3 bases; nucleotides not matched to a gene: 3. CDR1 and CDR2 (germline): SGHKS, YYEKEE (reference sequence). The CDR3 runs 13 residues. The CDR3 DNA sequence: TGTGCCAGCAGCCGTAGCGGGAACTACGAGCAGTACTTC. Amino acids: CASSRSGNYEQYF.

The J gene is TRBJ2-7, the V gene TRBV27, with 12 nucleotides matching TRBD2. CDR3 length: 16 residues. V trimming: 5 bases; J trimming: 5 bases; junction bases outside the gene matches: 10. Germline CDR1 is MNHEY and CDR2 is SMNVEV (reference sequence). CDR3 sequence: CASSALTSGSTHEQYF. The CDR3 DNA follows: TGTGCCAGCAGTGCCCTGACTAGCGGGAGTACCCACGAGCAGTACTTC.

The CDR3 loop reads CASSAGGARTYEQYF. The CDR3 DNA is TGTGCCAGCAGCGCTGGAGGGGCGCGAACGTACGAGCAGTACTTC. V gene TRBV5-6 combines with J gene TRBJ2-7; D may be TRBD2 (6 bases). Germline values: CDR1 SGHDT, CDR2 YYEEEE. V was clipped by 4 bases and J by 4 bases, with 18 bases between them. The CDR3 contains 15 residues.

V is TRBV14 and J is TRBJ2-1; D unclear. Germline V gene sequence: CDR1 SGHDN, CDR2 FVKESK. Trimming took off 0 bases at V and 3 bases at J, with 9 bases between the two ends. The length of the CDR3 is 15 residues. The CDR3 bases are TGTGCCAGCAGCCAAGATCAAGGGTTCTACAATGAGCAGTTCTTC. This encodes CASSQDQGFYNEQFF.

A remark on this clone: Other DNA sequences of this sample code for an identical CDR3. Here the CDR3 DNA reads TGTGCCAGCAGTTTTGCAGGGTATGGCTACACCTTC. Protein product: CASSFAGYGYTF. The gene calls are TRBV28 and TRBJ1-2; weak D call: TRBD1 (5 bases). The CDR3 extends over 12 amino acids. V was pared by 3 bases and J by 5 bases, with 7 bases between. CDR1 and CDR2 from the germline V gene are MDHEN and SYDVKM.

V is TRBV5-1 and J is TRBJ2-2; either TRBD1 or TRBD2 may supply D (5 bases each). This CDR3 is 15 amino acids long. Trimming removed 3 bases from V and 5 bases from J, with 14 bases in between. CDR1 is SGHRS, CDR2 YFSETQ, per germline. The CDR3 DNA follows: TGCGCCAGCAGCTGGGGACCTAAGGGAACCGGGGAGCTGTTTTTT. Amino acid sequence: CASSWGPKGTGELFF.

The chain links TRBV11-2 to TRBJ2-7; D gene ambiguous. Germline V gene sequence: CDR1 SGHAT, CDR2 FQNNGV. V was trimmed by 5 bases and J by 1 base, leaving 12 bases between them. CDR3 length: 14 amino acids. CDR3 sequence (DNA): TGTGCCAGCAGCCCCACCACACATTCCTACGAGCAGTACTTC. This sequence encodes CASSPTTHSYEQYF.

The chain carries TRBV18 and TRBJ2-2; D not certain. The CDR3 spans 15 residues. Germline assignment: CDR1 KGHSH and CDR2 LQKENI. Trimming took off 3 bases at V and 1 base at J, with 9 bases between the two ends. In nucleotides, the CDR3 is TGTGCCAGCTCACCTGGGATATGGAACACCGGGGAGCTGTTTTTT. Its protein product is CASSPGIWNTGELFF.

The rearrangement joins TRBV5-6 to TRBJ1-2; no clear D. The CDR3 is 14 amino acids. Germline lookup yields CDR1 SGHDT and CDR2 YYEEEE. V was shortened by 0 bases and J by 5 bases, with 11 bases between the two germline ends. The CDR3 reads CASSLVAGPYGYTF. The CDR3 nucleotides read TGTGCCAGCAGCTTGGTGGCAGGACCGTATGGCTACACCTTC.

The chain carries TRBV29-1 and TRBJ2-7, with D tentatively TRBD2 (5 bases). Germline loops: CDR1 SQVTM, CDR2 ANQGSEA. Deletions cut 6 bases from V and 3 bases from J, with 9 bases between. The CDR3 contains 11 residues. The CDR3 coding sequence is TGCAGCGTCGGGGAACTCTACGAGCAGTACTTC. Its translation is CSVGELYEQYF.

The V call is TRBV30, the J call TRBJ1-4, with a possible D match to TRBD1 (5 bases). Germline V gene data show CDR1 as GTSNPN and CDR2 as SVGIG (reference sequence). The CDR3 is 17 residues long. The V end was cut by 5 bases, the J end by 8 bases, with 27 bases between. The CDR3 sequence: CAWYSPGGRDREEKLFF. The CDR3 coding sequence is TGTGCCTGGTATTCGCCTGGGGGGAGGGACCGTGAAGAAAAACTGTTTTTT.

V is TRBV10-3 and J is TRBJ2-1; the D gene is possibly TRBD1 (5 bases). The germline V gene encodes CDR1 ENHRY and CDR2 SYGVKD. Trimming cost V 6 bases and J 7 bases, with 13 bases left between them. CDR3 length: 13 amino acids. The DNA of the CDR3 is TGTGCCATCAGCCGCACGACAGAAAATGAGCAGTTCTTC. It is translated as CAISRTTENEQFF.

On this clone itself: Distinct nucleotide sequences in the sample also encode this CDR3. This chain joins TRBV6-6 and TRBJ2-7; no definite D call. The CDR3 is 11 residues long. The germline V gene has CDR1 MNHNY and CDR2 SVGAGI (reference sequence). V was shortened by 5 bases and J by 4 bases, with 6 bases between the two germline ends. The CDR3 is CASSTGYEQYF. CDR3 DNA sequence: TGTGCCAGCAGTACCGGGTACGAGCAGTACTTC.

Remarks on this clone: This CDR3 is also generated by other DNA sequences in the sample. This chain joins TRBV27 and TRBJ2-5; 9 nucleotides line up with TRBD2. Per germline, CDR1 MNHEY and CDR2 SMNVEV (reference sequence). V gave up 1 base and J gave up 5 bases; unmatched junction bases: 5. The CDR3 contains 15 residues. The CDR3 protein is CASSLWAGGGETQYF. For the CDR3, the DNA is TGTGCCAGCAGTTTATGGGCGGGAGGGGGTGAGACCCAGTACTTC.

V and J are TRBV7-2 and TRBJ1-3, with no clear D. Germline assignment: CDR1 SGHTA and CDR2 FQGNSA. CDR3 size: 17 residues. V was pared by 5 bases and J by 4 bases, with 21 bases between. The CDR3 nucleotides read TGTGCCAGCAGCCCCGCTCCCTTACAGCGAAGAGGAAACACCATATATTTT. Encoded protein: CASSPAPLQRRGNTIYF.

The rearrangement links TRBV19 to TRBJ2-6; D gene ambiguous. The CDR3 consists of 14 residues. Germline V gives CDR1 LNHDA, CDR2 SQIVND (reference sequence). V was trimmed by 7 bases and J by 0 bases, leaving 7 bases between them. Written as DNA, the CDR3 is TGTGCCAGTACCCTTAGCTCTGGGGCCAACGTCCTGACTTTC. Translating it yields CASTLSSGANVLTF.

The chain joins TRBV7-2 to TRBJ2-1; tentatively, D is TRBD1 (5 bases). Trimming removed 4 bases from V and 0 bases from J, with 22 bases in between. The CDR3 consists of 19 residues. CDR1 is SGHTA, CDR2 FQGNSA, per germline. CDR3 sequence (DNA): TGTGCCAGCAGCTCCGTAGGACGACAGAACGTGAACTCCTACAATGAGCAGTTCTTC. Amino acids: CASSSVGRQNVNSYNEQFF. Together with reference TRBV7-2 and TRBJ2-1, the CDR3 gives the full variable domain: GAGVSQSPSNKVTEKGKDVELRCDPISGHTALYWYRQSLGQGLEFLIYFQGNSAPDKSGLPSDRFSAERTGGSVSTLTIQRTQQEDSAVYLCASSSVGRQNVNSYNEQFFGPGTRLTVL.

This clone was found many times. The chain recombines TRBV28 with TRBJ2-1; D possibly uses TRBD1 or TRBD2 (5 bases each). CDR1 MDHEN and CDR2 SYDVKM come from the germline V gene. The CDR3 consists of 17 residues. V shed 7 bases and J shed 8 bases, with 27 bases lying between them. The CDR3 nucleotides read TGTGCCAGCACCGAATCGGGGCTTGGGGGACGTCAAGATGAGCAGTTCTTC. Its translation is CASTESGLGGRQDEQFF.

The V and J genes are TRBV5-1 and TRBJ2-3, with 7 bases aligning to TRBD2. The CDR3 has 16 residues. The junction had 11 bases not matched to a gene; V was cut back by 4 bases and J by 3 bases. Germline V gene data show CDR1 as SGHRS and CDR2 as YFSETQ. The CDR3 is CASSLPLLARTDTQYF. The CDR3 bases are TGCGCCAGCAGCCTACCCTTACTAGCGAGGACAGATACGCAGTATTTT.